Sequencing of this T cell receptor beta chain was carried out in a study of T cells in Graves' hyperthyroidism and ophthalmopathy. The hyperthyroidism was newly diagnosed and had lasted under 2 months; the patients were aged 18 to 65. Comment on this clonotype: Its antigen is still unknown.

There were TCR beta CDR3 regions amplified from RNA transcripts. First-round RT-PCR of the TCR CDR3 relied on the HTBI primer set. TCRdb independently ran MiXCR on the multiplex PCR reads; one entry per CDR3 protein. There are around 280,000 distinct CDR3 sequences in the sample; roughly an eighth occur only once, and roughly 7.9% lies in the top ten. The CDR3 consists of 14 residues. Between the trimmed V and J ends, which lost 4 bases and 6 bases, there was a span of 15 bases. Germline V lookup: CDR1 KGHSH, CDR2 LQKENI. Study outcomes and limitations: The model identified upcoming ophthalmopathy a median around 6 months ahead of onset.

J is TRBJ1-2 and V is TRBV18; D unresolved. This receptor was obtained from a woman aged 40 to 49 with Graves' hyperthyroidism. Sequencing used blood. This CDR3 is CASSLTTQEDGYTF. The DNA for the CDR3 is TGTGCCAGCTCACTTACGACCCAGGAGGATGGCTACACCTTC.